The source of this TCR beta chain is a study of T cell clusters in autoimmune cytopenias. About 39,000 genome equivalents of blood DNA were amplified for TRB. CDR3 length: 16 amino acids. The germline gives CDR1 ENHRY, CDR2 SYGVKD. TRB rearrangements were amplified by touch-down multiplex PCR with mixed TRB-A/B primers. TCRdb re-called the multiplex PCR reads and shows each CDR3 protein once, DNA omitted. This repertoire includes some 6,800 distinct CDR3 sequences. This sequence was found in a human donor with an autoimmune cytopenia or autoimmune hepatitis (not recorded which). Sequenced material: peripheral blood. The genes are TRBV10-3 and TRBJ2-7; the D call from TCRdb, TRBD2, cannot be confirmed without DNA. The CDR3 loop is CATSVGGGVVDYEQYF.